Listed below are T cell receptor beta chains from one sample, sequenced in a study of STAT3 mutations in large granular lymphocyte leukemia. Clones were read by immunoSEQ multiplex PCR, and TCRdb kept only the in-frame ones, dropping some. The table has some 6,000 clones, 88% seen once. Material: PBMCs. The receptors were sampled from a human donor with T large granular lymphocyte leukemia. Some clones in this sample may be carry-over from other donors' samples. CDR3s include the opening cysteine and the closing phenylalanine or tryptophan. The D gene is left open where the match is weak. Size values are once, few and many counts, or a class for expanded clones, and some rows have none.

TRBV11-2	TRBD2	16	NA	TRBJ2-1	CASSHRLAGGQEEQFF	TGTGCCAGCAGCCACCGACTAGCGGGGGGACAAGAGGAGCAGTTCTTC
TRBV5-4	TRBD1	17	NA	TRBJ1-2	CASSRNRGHESNYGYTF	TGTGCCAGCAGCAGAAACAGGGGCCACGAATCTAACTATGGCTACACCTTC
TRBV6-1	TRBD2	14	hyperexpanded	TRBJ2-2	CASPTSGGIGELFF	TGTGCCAGCCCGACTAGCGGGGGAATCGGGGAGCTGTTTTTT
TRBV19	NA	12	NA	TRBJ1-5	CASSMRDQPQHF	TGTGCCAGTAGTATGCGAGATCAGCCCCAGCATTTT
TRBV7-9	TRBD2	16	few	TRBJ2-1	CASSFLAGLAGSEQFF	TGTGCCAGCAGCTTTCTTGCTGGACTAGCGGGGAGTGAGCAGTTCTTC
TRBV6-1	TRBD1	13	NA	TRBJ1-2	CASSVGGNYGYTF	TGTGCCAGCAGTGTAGGGGGCAACTATGGCTACACCTTC
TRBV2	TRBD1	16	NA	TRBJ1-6	CASILGTAPYNSPLHF	TGTGCCAGCATCCTGGGGACAGCCCCCTATAATTCACCCCTCCACTTT
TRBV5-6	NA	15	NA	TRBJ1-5	CASSARALGYQPQHF	TGTGCCAGCAGTGCTAGGGCCTTGGGGTATCAGCCCCAGCATTTT
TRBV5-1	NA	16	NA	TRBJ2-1	CASSLDFRVTDNEQFF	TGCGCCAGCAGCTTGGATTTCCGCGTGACCGACAATGAGCAGTTCTTC
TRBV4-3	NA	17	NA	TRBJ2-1	CASSQDEGVTSYNEQFF	TGCGCCAGCAGCCAAGATGAGGGTGTGACTAGTTACAATGAGCAGTTCTTC
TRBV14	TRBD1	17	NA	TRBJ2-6	CASSAGQGRSGANVLTF	TGTGCCAGCAGCGCCGGACAGGGTCGCTCTGGGGCCAACGTCCTGACTTTC
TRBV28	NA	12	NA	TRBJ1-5	CASSPGYQPQHF	TGTGCCAGCAGTCCAGGGTATCAGCCCCAGCATTTT
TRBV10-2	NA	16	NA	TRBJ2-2	CASSEWTVTNTGELFF	TGCGCCAGCAGTGAATGGACGGTTACGAACACCGGGGAGCTGTTTTTT
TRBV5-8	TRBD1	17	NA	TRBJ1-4	CASSPGTGGATNEKLFF	TGTGCCAGCAGCCCCGGGACAGGGGGCGCAACTAATGAAAAACTGTTTTTT
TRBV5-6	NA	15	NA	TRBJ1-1	CASSGIQGGSTEAFF	TGTGCCAGCAGCGGAATACAGGGAGGGAGCACTGAAGCTTTCTTT
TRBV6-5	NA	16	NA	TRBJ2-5	CASSYSGSMGAETQYF	TGTGCCAGCAGTTACTCGGGTAGTATGGGGGCAGAGACCCAGTACTTC
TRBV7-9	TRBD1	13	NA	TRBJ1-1	CASSYTGDTEAFF	TGTGCCAGCAGTTATACAGGGGATACTGAAGCTTTCTTT
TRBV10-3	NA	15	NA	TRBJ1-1	CAISEPLVSYTEAFF	TGTGCCATCAGTGAGCCCCTTGTGTCCTACACTGAAGCTTTCTTT
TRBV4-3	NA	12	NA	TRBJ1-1	CASSQESGISFF	TGCGCCAGCAGCCAAGAATCAGGTATATCTTTCTTT
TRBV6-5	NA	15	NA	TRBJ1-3	CASSPLGGSGNTIYF	TGTGCCAGCAGTCCCCTGGGGGGATCTGGAAACACCATATATTTT
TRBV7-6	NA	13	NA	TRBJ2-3	CASSLGRSDTQYF	TGTGCCAGCAGCTTGGGGAGATCAGATACGCAGTATTTT
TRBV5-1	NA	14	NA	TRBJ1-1	CASSLGRGNTEAFF	TGCGCCAGCAGCTTGGGCAGGGGCAACACTGAAGCTTTCTTT